The text below deals with one T cell receptor (beta chain). The antigen is not known. To make TCR beta libraries, researchers used iRepertoire HTBI primers and Arm-PCR of CDR3 regions. TCRdb used MiXCR to reprocess the multiplex PCR reads, holding one entry per CDR3 protein. The table has 400,000 to 500,000 distinct CDR3 sequences, about 22% seen once; the top ten hold around 13%. The data were taken from a study of regulatory T cells in long-lasting Graves disease. Findings and caveats of the study: There were preferences for TRBV28, TRBJ1-2 and TRBJ2-5 in persistent disease.

This sample's time point: persistent/refractory GD, antithyroid drugs over 5 years with positive TRAb. The TCR library was made from RNA that had been extracted from PBMCs in TRIzol. CDR1 LNHDA and CDR2 SQIVND come from the germline V gene (reference sequence). The V end lost 1 base, the J end lost 0 bases, and 10 bases lay between the germline ends. The CDR3 is 15 amino acids. The chain carries TRBV19 and TRBJ2-7; maybe TRBD2 (5 bases). This TCR came from a female donor with Graves disease. The sample here was peripheral blood mononuclear cells (PBMCs), taken when the disease was refractory, from a patient treated with antithyroid drugs. CDR3 DNA: TGTGCCAGTAGTATAGGAGCGGCCTACTCCTACGAGCAGTACTTC. It yields the protein CASSIGAAYSYEQYF. The full variable domain, its missing parts supplied by reference TRBV19 and TRBJ2-7, is DGGITQSPKYLFRKEGQNVTLSCEQNLNHDAMYWYRQDPGQGLRLIYYSQIVNDFQKGDIAEGYSVSREKKESFPLTVTSAQKNPTAFYLCASSIGAAYSYEQYFGPGTRLTVT.